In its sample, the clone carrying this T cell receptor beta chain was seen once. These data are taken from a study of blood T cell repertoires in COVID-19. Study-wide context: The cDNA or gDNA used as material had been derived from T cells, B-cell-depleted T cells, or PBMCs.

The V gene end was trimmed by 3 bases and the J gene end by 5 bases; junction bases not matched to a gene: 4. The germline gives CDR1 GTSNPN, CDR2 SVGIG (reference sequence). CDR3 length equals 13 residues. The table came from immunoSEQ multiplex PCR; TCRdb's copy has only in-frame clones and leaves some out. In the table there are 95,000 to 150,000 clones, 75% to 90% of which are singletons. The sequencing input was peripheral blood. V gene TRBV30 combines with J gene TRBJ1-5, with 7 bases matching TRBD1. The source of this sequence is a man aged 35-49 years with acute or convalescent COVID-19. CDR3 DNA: TGTGCCTGGAGAGAAACAGGGGATCAGCCCCAGCATTTT. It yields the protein CAWRETGDQPQHF. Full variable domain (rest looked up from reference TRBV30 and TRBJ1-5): SQTIHQWPATLVQPVGSPLSLECTVEGTSNPNLYWYRQAAGRGLQLLFYSVGIGQISSEVPQNLSASRPQDRQFILSSKKLLLSDSGFYLCAWRETGDQPQHFGDGTRLSIL.